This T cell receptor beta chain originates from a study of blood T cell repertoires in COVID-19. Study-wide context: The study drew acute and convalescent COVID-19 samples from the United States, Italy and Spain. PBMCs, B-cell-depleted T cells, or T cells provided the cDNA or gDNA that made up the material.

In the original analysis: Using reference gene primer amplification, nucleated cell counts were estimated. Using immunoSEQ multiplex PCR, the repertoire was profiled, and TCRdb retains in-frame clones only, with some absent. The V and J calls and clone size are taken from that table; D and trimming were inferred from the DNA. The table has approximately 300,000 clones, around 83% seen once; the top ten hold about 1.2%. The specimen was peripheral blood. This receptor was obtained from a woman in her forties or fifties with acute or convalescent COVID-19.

The CDR3 sequence: CASSITGTSGANVLTF. The CDR3 coding sequence is TGTGCCAGTAGTATTACCGGGACTTCTGGGGCCAACGTCCTGACTTTC. The chain carries TRBV19 and TRBJ2-6, with D possibly being TRBD2 (6 bases). Germline V CDR1 and CDR2: LNHDA, SQIVND (reference sequence). CDR3 length: 16 residues. V lost 3 bases and J 1 base, leaving 10 bases between the germline ends.